One TCR beta chain is described in this entry. Its specificity is unknown. The sample originates from a study of blood T cells in healthy people across ages. Study results and limitations: The study found more naive CD4+ cells and higher diversity in long-lived than aged donors.

A sample-barcoded 5' primer and a J-beta primer mix were used in a second PCR of roughly 7 to 11 cycles. TCRdb recomputed calls from the 5' RACE reads with MiXCR, one row per CDR3 protein. The sample holds 600,000 to 850,000 distinct CDR3 sequences, around 25% seen once. V was clipped by 0 bases and J by 8 bases, with 11 bases between them. The germline V gene encodes CDR1 LGHDT and CDR2 YNNKEL (reference sequence). This CDR3 region has 14 residues. The same sample was also studied in work on T cells of mothers and their children. That study reports: With unrelated pairs as the comparison, related mother-child pairs had a slightly higher overlap that was not significant.

The sequence derives from a boy under 18 in good health. Source material: blood. V usage is TRBV3-1 and J usage is TRBJ2-1; unclear D gene. The DNA for the CDR3 is TGTGCCAGCAGCCAAGAATGGGGTGGGCATGAGCAGTTCTTC. Translation: CASSQEWGGHEQFF.